This is a list of T cell receptor beta chains from one sample in a study of PD-1 blockade in classical Hodgkin lymphoma. TCRdb's copy holds only in-frame clones and misses some; the assay was immunoSEQ multiplex PCR. The sample yields tens of thousands of clones, 87% seen once. The input for sequencing was peripheral blood mononuclear cells (PBMCs), taken before the fourth cycle of nivolumab. All receptors derive from a human donor with classical Hodgkin lymphoma. CDR3s include the opening cysteine and the closing phenylalanine or tryptophan. Each record gives: V gene, J gene, clone size, D gene, CDR3 length, CDR3 DNA, CDR3 protein. A D gene is named only where the DNA matches it firmly. Only part of the rows carry a size: once, few, many, or a class if the clone is expanded.

TRBV6-6	TRBJ2-1	-	TRBD1	13	TGTGCCAGCAGTTTCCCGACGGGACAGGTATTCATCTTC	CASSFPTGQVFIF
TRBV5-1	TRBJ2-5	-	-	15	TGCGCCAGCAGCTACGTTTGGGGGCTACAAGAGACCCAGTACTTC	CASSYVWGLQETQYF
TRBV27	TRBJ2-7	-	-	12	TGTGCCAGCAGTTTCGGGTCTGGGGAGCAGTACTTC	CASSFGSGEQYF
TRBV30	TRBJ1-5	-	TRBD1	14	TGTGCCTGGAGAAGATCAGGGGGTAATCAGCCCCAGCATTTT	CAWRRSGGNQPQHF
TRBV5-8	TRBJ2-7	-	-	14	TGTGCCAGCAGCTTGGGGTACGTACATTACGAGCAGTACTTC	CASSLGYVHYEQYF
TRBV9	TRBJ1-2	-	-	14	TGTGCCAGCAGCATCGGCCGGGAGAACTATGGCTACACCTTC	CASSIGRENYGYTF
TRBV7-9	TRBJ2-7	once	-	14	TGTGCCAGCAGCTTAGGCCTTTTATCCTACGAGCAGTACTTC	CASSLGLLSYEQYF
TRBV6-6	TRBJ1-1	-	-	14	TGTGCCAGCAGTTACTACCCAGTGAACACTGAAGCTTTCTTT	CASSYYPVNTEAFF
TRBV28	TRBJ1-4	-	-	17	TGTGCCAGCAGTTTAACCGGGGCGGGTGGGGTCGGTGAAAAACTGTTTTTT	CASSLTGAGGVGEKLFF
TRBV28	TRBJ1-4	-	-	15	TGTGCCAGCAGTTCCCCAGGTGCGGGTAATGAAAAACTGTTTTTT	CASSSPGAGNEKLFF
TRBV5-6	TRBJ2-5	-	-	14	TGTGCCAGCAGCTTTTGGCCACGGAGAGAGACCCAGTACTTC	CASSFWPRRETQYF
TRBV14	TRBJ1-3	-	-	11	TGTGCCAGCAGTCCTGGAAACACCATATATTTT	CASSPGNTIYF
TRBV11-2	TRBJ1-1	-	-	15	TGTGCCAGCACCCGGACAGACAGAATGAACACTGAAGCTTTCTTT	CASTRTDRMNTEAFF
TRBV5-1	TRBJ1-1	-	-	14	TGCGCCAGCATGGGGGCTCCTATGAACACTGAAGCTTTCTTT	CASMGAPMNTEAFF
TRBV6-5	TRBJ2-1	-	-	14	TGTGCCAGCAGCAACACCTGGACCTACAATGAGCAGTTCTTC	CASSNTWTYNEQFF
TRBV19	TRBJ2-6	-	-	15	TGTGCCAGTAATCCAGGGATCTCTGGGGCCAACGTCCTGACTTTC	CASNPGISGANVLTF
TRBV6-6	TRBJ1-5	-	-	15	TGTGCCAGCAGATCAAATCGGGAGGGTAATCAGCCCCAGCATTTT	CASRSNREGNQPQHF
TRBV18	TRBJ1-2	-	TRBD1	15	TGTGCCAGCTCACCATACAGGGGGCCGGACTATGGCTACACCTTC	CASSPYRGPDYGYTF
TRBV11-2	TRBJ1-3	-	-	13	TGTGCTATCAAACGCAGAAACGGAAACACCATATATTTT	CAIKRRNGNTIYF
TRBV5-1	TRBJ2-3	-	-	15	TGCGCCAGCAGCACCGCCGAGGGGAGATTTAATGCGCAGTATTTT	CASSTAEGRFNAQYF
TRBV5-1	TRBJ1-2	few	-	13	TGCGCCAGCAGCTTGGACAGTACTTATGGCTACACCTTC	CASSLDSTYGYTF
TRBV10-3	TRBJ2-7	-	-	17	TGTGCCATCAGTGAGTCGACCCAGGGTATTAGCTCCTACGAGCAGTACTTC	CAISESTQGISSYEQYF
TRBV5-1	TRBJ2-2	-	-	14	TGCGCCAGCAGCATACTACAGGGTTACGGGGAGCTGTTTTTT	CASSILQGYGELFF
TRBV5-1	TRBJ1-1	-	-	13	TGCGCCAGCAGTTTGACAGGGAACACTGAAGCTTTCTTT	CASSLTGNTEAFF
TRBV7-6	TRBJ2-5	-	TRBD1	14	TGTGCCAGCAGCCAAACAGGGGCAGGAGAGACCCAGTACTTC	CASSQTGAGETQYF
TRBV2	TRBJ1-3	-	-	17	TGTGCCAGCACACTCGGACATTCCGATATATCTGGAAACACCATATATTTT	CASTLGHSDISGNTIYF
TRBV10-1	TRBJ2-7	-	-	11	TGCGCTGGAACAGGTAACTACGAGCAGTACTTC	CAGTGNYEQYF
TRBV6-5	TRBJ2-7	-	TRBD1	15	TGTGCCAGCAGTTACCGCGGGACAGGGTCCTACGAGCAGTACTTC	CASSYRGTGSYEQYF
TRBV5-1	TRBJ1-4	-	-	15	TGCGCCAGCAGCCTGTCCGGGGGGCTCAATGAAAAACTGTTTTTT	CASSLSGGLNEKLFF
TRBV5-1	TRBJ1-2	-	-	14	TGCGCCAGCAGCTTGGTAGGGGACTCCGGAGGCTACACCTTC	CASSLVGDSGGYTF
TRBV19	TRBJ1-1	-	-	12	TGTGCCAGTAGTATCCAAGGCACTGAAGCTTTCTTT	CASSIQGTEAFF
TRBV29-1	TRBJ2-2	once	-	14	TGCAGCGTTCGGAATTTGGTCAACACCGGGGAGCTGTTTTTT	CSVRNLVNTGELFF
TRBV2	TRBJ2-5	once	-	14	TGTGCCAGCTTTAGGTCACCAGGGAAAGAGACCCAGTACTTC	CASFRSPGKETQYF
TRBV4-1	TRBJ2-4	once	-	17	TGCGCCAGCAGCCAAGAGGTGACTTTACTAGCCAAAAACATTCAGTACTTC	CASSQEVTLLAKNIQYF